Described below is a single T cell receptor beta chain sequence and its context. Other DNA sequences within the sample encode an identical CDR3. This specimen belongs to a study of shared clonotypes between healthy human individuals. The germline CDR1 and CDR2 sequences are SGDLS and YYNGEE. With 0 bases removed from V and 5 bases from J, the gap between germline ends came to 9 bases. The CDR3 runs to 13 residues. Naive CD8 cells comprised CD45RO-negative, CCR7-positively selected cells, excluding terminally differentiated effector memory CD45RA+ cells. When replicate PCRs were run on sorted subsets, they used 150 to 200 ng DNA, around 33,000 T cell genomes. Measured with immunoSEQ multiplex PCR; TCRdb has only the in-frame clones, and not every one. The sample holds some 2.1 million clones, roughly 95% seen once.

The origin of this receptor is a man younger than 35 in good health. Sequencing input: naive CD8+ T cells sorted from blood. The V call is TRBV9, the J call TRBJ2-7; D may be TRBD1 (5 bases). CDR3 DNA: TGTGCCAGCAGCGTAGGGGGCGTCCACGAGCAGTACTTC. As protein: CASSVGGVHEQYF.